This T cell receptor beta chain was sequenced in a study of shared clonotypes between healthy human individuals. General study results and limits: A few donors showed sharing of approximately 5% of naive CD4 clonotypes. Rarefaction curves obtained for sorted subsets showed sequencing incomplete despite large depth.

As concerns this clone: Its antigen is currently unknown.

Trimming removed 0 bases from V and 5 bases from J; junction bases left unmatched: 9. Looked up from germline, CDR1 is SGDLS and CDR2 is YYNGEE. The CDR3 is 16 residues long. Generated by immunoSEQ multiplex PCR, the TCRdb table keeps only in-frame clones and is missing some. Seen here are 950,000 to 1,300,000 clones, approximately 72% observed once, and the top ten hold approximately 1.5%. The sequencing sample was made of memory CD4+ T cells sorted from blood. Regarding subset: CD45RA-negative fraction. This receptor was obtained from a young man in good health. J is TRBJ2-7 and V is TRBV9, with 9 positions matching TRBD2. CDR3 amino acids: CASSVALAGSGDEQYF. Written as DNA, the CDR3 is TGTGCCAGCAGCGTAGCCCTAGCGGGGTCCGGGGACGAGCAGTACTTC.